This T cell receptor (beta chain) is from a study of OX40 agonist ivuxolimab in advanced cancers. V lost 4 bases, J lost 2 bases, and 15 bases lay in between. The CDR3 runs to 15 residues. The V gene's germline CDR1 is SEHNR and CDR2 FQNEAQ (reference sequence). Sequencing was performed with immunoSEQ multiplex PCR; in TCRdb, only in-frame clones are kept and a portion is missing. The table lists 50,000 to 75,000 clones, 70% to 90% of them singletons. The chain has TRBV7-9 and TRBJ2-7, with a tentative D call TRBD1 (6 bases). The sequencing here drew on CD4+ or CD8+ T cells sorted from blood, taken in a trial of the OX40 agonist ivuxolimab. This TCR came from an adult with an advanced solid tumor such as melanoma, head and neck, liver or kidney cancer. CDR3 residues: CASSSIRDKAYEQYF. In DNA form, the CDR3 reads TGTGCCAGCAGCTCCATCCGGGACAAAGCCTACGAGCAGTACTTC.